The present T cell receptor beta chain was sequenced within a study of post-analysis software for immune sequencing data. General study points: TRBV5-6, TRBV5-1 and TRBV20-1 were among five TRBV segments more frequent in patients than controls. Diversity measured as normalized Chao1 was significantly lower in multiple sclerosis patients than in controls.

Incorporated into the TCR beta cDNA libraries were unique molecular identifiers, which served to reduce PCR and sequencing biases. Using its own MiXCR run on the PCR reads, TCRdb lists one record per CDR3 protein. The top ten hold around 0.55% of the sample, which has hundreds of thousands of distinct CDR3 sequences, roughly 27% seen once. CDR1 is DFQATT, CDR2 SNEGSKA, per germline (reference sequence). The CDR3 has 14 amino acids. Deletions cut 4 bases from V and 0 bases from J, with 10 bases between. This clonotype turned up a few times. Its antigen is unidentified. The V call is TRBV20-1, the J call TRBJ2-1; weak D call: TRBD2 (5 bases). Sequencing was performed on blood. The clonotype was recovered from a girl aged 5-17 years with multiple sclerosis. CDR3 sequence (DNA): TGCAGTGCTATACGGAGGAGCTCCTACAATGAGCAGTTCTTC. Its translation is CSAIRRSSYNEQFF.